This TCR beta chain was found in a study of blood T cells in healthy people across ages. Ten milliliters of peripheral blood were drawn from each donor into EDTA-treated tubes. Overall study results and limits: It was not possible, with unsorted PBMCs, to conclusively compare naive and antigen-experienced cells.

V was shortened by 5 bases and J by 4 bases, with 9 bases between the two germline ends. CDR1 and CDR2 from the germline V gene are SEHNR and FQNEAQ (reference sequence). The CDR3 has 13 amino acids. There are a few counts of this clonotype. The target antigen is unknown. It was with a sample-barcoded 5' primer and a J-beta primer mix that a second PCR of roughly 7 to 11 cycles was run. MiXCR, applied by TCRdb to the 5' RACE reads, yields one record per CDR3 protein. Of roughly 1,700,000 distinct CDR3 sequences listed, 28% are singletons. The source is a woman between 25 and 40 years old in good health. The source material was blood. The V and J genes are TRBV7-9 and TRBJ1-3; a weak D match, TRBD1 (5 bases). The CDR3 DNA reads as TGTGCCAGCAGCCCAGGGCGAGGAAACACCATATATTTT. Translating gives CASSPGRGNTIYF.